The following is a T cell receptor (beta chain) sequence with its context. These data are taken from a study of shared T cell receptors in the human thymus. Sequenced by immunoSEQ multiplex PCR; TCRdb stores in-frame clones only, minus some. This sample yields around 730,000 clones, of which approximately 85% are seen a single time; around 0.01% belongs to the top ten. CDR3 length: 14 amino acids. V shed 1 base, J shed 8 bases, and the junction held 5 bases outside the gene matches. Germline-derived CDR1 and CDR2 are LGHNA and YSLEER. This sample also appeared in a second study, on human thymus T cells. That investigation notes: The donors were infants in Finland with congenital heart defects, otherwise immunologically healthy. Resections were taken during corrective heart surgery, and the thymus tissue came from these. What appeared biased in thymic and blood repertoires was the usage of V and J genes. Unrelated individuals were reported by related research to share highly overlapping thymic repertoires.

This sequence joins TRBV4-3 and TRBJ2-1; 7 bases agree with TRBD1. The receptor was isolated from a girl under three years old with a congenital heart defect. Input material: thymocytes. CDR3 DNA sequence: TGCGCCAGCAGCCAAGCTCTACAGGGGTATGAGCAGTTCTTC. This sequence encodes CASSQALQGYEQFF.